This TCR beta chain was sequenced in a study of graft-versus-host responses after intestinal transplantation. Looking at the study overall: Transplant recipients had multivisceral, liver-intestinal, or isolated intestinal grafts. Tacrolimus plus steroids were given to all recipients for around three years, preceded by anti-thymocyte globulin induction.

Method: immunoSEQ multiplex PCR; TCRdb's copy keeps in-frame clones and lacks some. The table has about 130,000 clones, about nine tenths seen once; the top ten hold around 0.19%. For this clone: Its antigen is still unknown.

Notes on the study in general: Early post-transplant HvG declines were associated with peak circulating GvH clone levels.

Trimming at V came to 4 bases and at J to 13 bases, leaving 4 bases not matched to a gene. From germline, CDR1 is LNHDA and CDR2 SQIVND (reference sequence). CDR3 length equals 13 residues. The chain couples TRBV19 to TRBJ2-1; TRBD2 matches 13 bases. The receptor was derived from a human donor who received an intestinal transplant. This material consisted of unstimulated CD4+ T cells sorted from spleen or lymph node cells, taken before intestinal transplant. CDR3 amino acids: CASSKPGLAGQFF. The DNA of the CDR3 is TGTGCCAGTAGTAAACCGGGACTAGCGGGACAGTTCTTC.